These 10 T cell receptor beta chains were all obtained from the same sample, sequenced in a study of PD-1 blockade in mismatch repair-deficient tumors. Profiled with immunoSEQ multiplex PCR; TCRdb holds only in-frame clones, not every one. Among around 50,000 clones listed, around 77% were seen once. Sequenced here: PBMCs, sampled before pembrolizumab treatment. The origin of the receptors is an adult with mismatch repair-deficient cancer.

By sample fraction, this clone is medium-sized. The chain has TRBV27 and TRBJ1-1; D may be TRBD1 (5 bases). Germline V gives CDR1 MNHEY, CDR2 SMNVEV (reference sequence). V lost 4 bases to trimming and J lost 4 bases, with 10 bases between them. The CDR3 extends over 13 amino acids. The CDR3 spells CASSWGSGTEAFF. The CDR3 DNA sequence: TGTGCCAGCAGTTGGGGGAGTGGCACTGAAGCTTTCTTT.

This chain connects TRBV6-1 to TRBJ1-3; D may be TRBD1 (5 bases). V lost 3 bases, J lost 3 bases, and 6 bases lay in between. CDR3 length: 13 amino acids. Germline-derived CDR1 and CDR2 are MNHNS and SASEGT. CDR3 in amino acids: CASSDRVGNTIYF. For the CDR3, the DNA is TGTGCCAGCAGTGACAGGGTTGGAAACACCATATATTTT.

The chain uses TRBV7-3 and TRBJ2-1; 8 bases are a match to TRBD2. CDR3 length: 15 residues. Germline assignment: CDR1 SGHTA and CDR2 FQGTGA. V dropped 3 bases and J dropped 6; count of bases not matched to a gene: 7. The CDR3 region has the DNA TGTGCCAGCAGCTTTACTAGCGGAGGGAGCAATGAGCAGTTCTTC. Its protein is CASSFTSGGSNEQFF.

The gene calls are TRBV29-1 and TRBJ1-2; the match to TRBD1 covers 7 bases. With 5 bases clipped from V and 2 bases from J, the junction kept 8 bases outside the gene matches. Germline values: CDR1 SQVTM, CDR2 ANQGSEA. The CDR3 runs 14 residues. CDR3 in amino acids: CSVQKTGTNYGYTF. Written as DNA, the CDR3 is TGCAGCGTTCAAAAGACAGGGACGAACTATGGCTACACCTTC.

The rearrangement links TRBV6-5 to TRBJ1-3, with D unclear. The CDR3 totals 14 residues. Deletions cut 0 bases from V and 1 base from J, with 4 bases between. Germline V gives CDR1 MNHEY, CDR2 SVGAGI. The CDR3 bases are TGTGCCAGCAGTTACTCAGGGTCTGGAAACACCATATATTTT. This codes for CASSYSGSGNTIYF.

J is TRBJ2-4 and V is TRBV9; 7 bases line up with TRBD1. Germline-derived CDR1 and CDR2 are SGDLS and YYNGEE. The V gene end was trimmed by 0 bases and the J gene end by 8 bases; junction bases not matched to a gene: 8. The CDR3 extends over 15 amino acids. CDR3 sequence: CASSVGGGAWDIQYF. As DNA, the CDR3 is TGTGCCAGCAGCGTAGGAGGGGGCGCTTGGGACATTCAGTACTTC.

The chain couples TRBV5-1 to TRBJ2-3; 7 bases agree with TRBD2. This CDR3 spans 15 amino acids. V lost 7 bases and J lost 0; bases outside the gene matches: 8. Germline V gene lookup returns CDR1 SGHRS and CDR2 YFSETQ. The chain's CDR3 is CASRRGIPSTDTQYF. Here the CDR3 DNA reads TGCGCCAGCCGGCGGGGGATACCTAGCACAGATACGCAGTATTTT.

This sequence joins TRBV18 and TRBJ2-1, with TRBD1 matching over 8 bases. V was pared by 6 bases and J by 7 bases, with 11 bases of the junction left unmatched. Germline-derived CDR1 and CDR2 are KGHSH and LQKENI. The CDR3 runs 15 residues. CDR3 residues: CASSSSGQGINEQFF. The DNA of the CDR3 is TGTGCCAGCTCCTCCTCCGGACAGGGAATAAATGAGCAGTTCTTC.

This rearrangement joins TRBV28 to TRBJ2-2, with D perhaps assigned TRBD1 or TRBD2 (5 bases each). CDR1 and CDR2 (germline): MDHEN, SYDVKM. V was clipped by 5 bases and J by 3 bases, with 19 bases between them. The CDR3 is 17 residues long. CDR3 sequence (DNA): TGTGCCAGCAGTCCCACCCCCGGGACCAGGTACACCGGGGAGCTGTTTTTT. This encodes CASSPTPGTRYTGELFF.

V usage is TRBV2 and J usage is TRBJ2-1, with a tentative D call TRBD1 (6 bases). The germline CDR1 and CDR2 sequences are SNHLY and FYNNEI. Between the trimmed V and J ends, which lost 6 bases and 8 bases, there was a span of 11 bases. CDR3 length: 12 amino acids. CDR3 loop: CASRAGVDEQFF. CDR3 nucleotide sequence: TGTGCCAGCAGGGCAGGGGTAGATGAGCAGTTCTTC.